Listed below are T cell receptor beta chains from one sample, sequenced in a study of cytomegalovirus exposure and HLA in healthy donors. Profiled with immunoSEQ multiplex PCR; TCRdb holds only in-frame clones, not every one. The table has about 78,000 clones, about 88% seen once. Material: PBMCs. These TCRs come from a woman aged 45 to 65 in good health and CMV-seronegative. Both conserved end residues are part of each CDR3. The order of the fields is clone size, V gene, J gene, D gene, CDR3 DNA, CDR3 protein. A D gene is named only where the DNA matches it firmly. Only part of the rows carry a size: once, few, many, or a class if the clone is expanded.

abundance: .
v_gene: TRBV27
j_gene: TRBJ2-1
d_gene: .
CDR3nt: TGTGCCAGCAGTTTACCTGGGGGGAATGAGCAGTTCTTC
CDR3aa: CASSLPGGNEQFF

abundance: .
v_gene: TRBV6-6
j_gene: TRBJ2-2
d_gene: .
CDR3nt: TGTGCCAGCAGTTACCGATGGACATCGAACACCGGGGAGCTGTTTTTT
CDR3aa: CASSYRWTSNTGELFF

abundance: .
v_gene: TRBV27
j_gene: TRBJ2-7
d_gene: .
CDR3nt: TGTGCCAGCAGTTTGACGAGGGCCGTGTCCTACGAGCAGTACTTC
CDR3aa: CASSLTRAVSYEQYF

abundance: .
v_gene: TRBV28
j_gene: TRBJ2-7
d_gene: TRBD1
CDR3nt: TGTGCCAGCAGGGACAGGGGTAGCTCCTACGAGCAGTACTTC
CDR3aa: CASRDRGSSYEQYF

abundance: once
v_gene: TRBV6-5
j_gene: TRBJ1-1
d_gene: TRBD1
CDR3nt: TGTGCCAGCAGTGGCGGGACAGGGAACACTGAAGCTTTCTTT
CDR3aa: CASSGGTGNTEAFF

abundance: few
v_gene: TRBV6-7
j_gene: TRBJ2-7
d_gene: .
CDR3nt: TGTGCCAGCAGCCGTATTGGCAGACACTACGAGCAGTACTTC
CDR3aa: CASSRIGRHYEQYF

abundance: .
v_gene: TRBV19
j_gene: TRBJ2-1
d_gene: TRBD2
CDR3nt: TGTGCCAGTAGGAAGACTAGCGGGGGCTACAATGAGCAGTTCTTC
CDR3aa: CASRKTSGGYNEQFF

abundance: .
v_gene: TRBV27
j_gene: TRBJ1-6
d_gene: TRBD1
CDR3nt: TGTGCCAGCAGTGCCTCGGGGGACAGGGTCAATTCACCCCTCCACTTT
CDR3aa: CASSASGDRVNSPLHF

abundance: .
v_gene: TRBV5-8
j_gene: TRBJ1-2
d_gene: TRBD1
CDR3nt: TGTGCCAGCAGCCTCGTTCCCAGGGGGGACTATGGCTACACCTTC
CDR3aa: CASSLVPRGDYGYTF

abundance: .
v_gene: TRBV6-1
j_gene: TRBJ2-2
d_gene: TRBD1
CDR3nt: TGTGCCAGCAGTGCCTTGCCGGGACAGGGGAACACCGGGGAGCTGTTTTTT
CDR3aa: CASSALPGQGNTGELFF

abundance: .
v_gene: TRBV7-7
j_gene: TRBJ1-3
d_gene: .
CDR3nt: TGTGCTAGCAGCTCCGGCTCTGGAAACACCATATATTTT
CDR3aa: CASSSGSGNTIYF

abundance: .
v_gene: TRBV6-5
j_gene: TRBJ2-4
d_gene: .
CDR3nt: TGTGCCAGCAGACCACTAGATGCCAAAAACATTCAGTACTTC
CDR3aa: CASRPLDAKNIQYF

abundance: few
v_gene: TRBV14
j_gene: TRBJ1-2
d_gene: .
CDR3nt: TGTGCCAGCGGGGATACAGGGAACTATGGCTACACCTTC
CDR3aa: CASGDTGNYGYTF

abundance: .
v_gene: TRBV7-6
j_gene: TRBJ2-3
d_gene: TRBD2
CDR3nt: TGTGCCAGCACTCCGGGCAGCGGGATCCCCCAACTCGCAGATACGCAGTATTTT
CDR3aa: CASTPGSGIPQLADTQYF

abundance: .
v_gene: TRBV6-4
j_gene: TRBJ1-1
d_gene: TRBD1
CDR3nt: TGTGCCAGCAGTGAGGTAGGGGGCATTGGTAGGACTGAAGCTTTCTTT
CDR3aa: CASSEVGGIGRTEAFF

abundance: .
v_gene: TRBV7-8
j_gene: TRBJ2-1
d_gene: TRBD2
CDR3nt: TGTGCCAGCAGCCAGACGGGAGGGGGGTCCTACAATGAGCAGTTCTTC
CDR3aa: CASSQTGGGSYNEQFF